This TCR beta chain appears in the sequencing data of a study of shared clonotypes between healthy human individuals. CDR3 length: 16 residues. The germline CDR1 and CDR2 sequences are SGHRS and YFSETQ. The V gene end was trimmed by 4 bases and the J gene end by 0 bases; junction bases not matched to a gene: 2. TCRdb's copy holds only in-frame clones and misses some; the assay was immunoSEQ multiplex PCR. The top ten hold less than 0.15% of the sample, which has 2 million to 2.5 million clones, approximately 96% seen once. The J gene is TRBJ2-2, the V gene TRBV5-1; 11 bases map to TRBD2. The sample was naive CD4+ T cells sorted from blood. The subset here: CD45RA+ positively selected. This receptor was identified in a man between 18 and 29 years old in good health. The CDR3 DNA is TGCGCCAGCAGCCCGACTAGCGGGGCGAACACCGGGGAGCTGTTTTTT. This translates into CASSPTSGANTGELFF.